This T cell receptor (beta chain) stems from a study of T cell responses to AZD1222 COVID-19 vaccine. The data were produced by immunoSEQ multiplex PCR, yet TCRdb's version contains in-frame clones alone and is incomplete. The data hold roughly 99,000 clones, with just over 90% observed a single time. Looked up from germline, CDR1 is SQVTM and CDR2 is ANQGSEA. This CDR3 has 13 amino acids. V was clipped by 4 bases and J by 6 bases, with 10 bases between them. The V and J genes are TRBV29-1 and TRBJ1-6; TRBD1 might be the D (6 bases). The TCR originated in an adult who received the AZD1222 COVID-19 vaccine. The sequenced sample was peripheral blood, obtained 28 days after the second AZD1222 dose. CDR3 residues: CSVGGGLNSPLHF. The CDR3 nucleotides read TGCAGCGTTGGGGGGGGGCTTAATTCACCCCTCCACTTT.